One T cell receptor beta chain is described in this entry. Its matching antigen is unknown. The CDR3 is made up of 14 amino acids. The germline CDR1 and CDR2 sequences are GTSNPN and SVGIG (reference sequence). The germline V and J ends were trimmed by 3 bases and 3 bases, with 14 bases remaining between them. The data belong to a study of Ad26.COV2.S vaccination and SARS-CoV-2 variants. Profiling relied on immunoSEQ multiplex PCR, and the TCRdb table lists in-frame clones only, not all of them. In the table there are 43,000 or so clones, 83% of which are singletons. Study results and limitations: It is possible that the TCR breadth and depth analyses underestimated the total T cell responses. Placebo recipients had lower spike-specific TCR breadth than vaccine recipients.

This specimen was peripheral blood, taken after recovery from COVID-19. This chain uses TRBV30 with TRBJ1-1; the D gene is possibly TRBD1 (6 bases). The sequence came from a human donor who had recovered from COVID-19. The CDR3 DNA sequence: TGTGCCTGGAGCGGGCCGGAGGGGGACACTGAAGCTTTCTTT. It encodes CAWSGPEGDTEAFF.